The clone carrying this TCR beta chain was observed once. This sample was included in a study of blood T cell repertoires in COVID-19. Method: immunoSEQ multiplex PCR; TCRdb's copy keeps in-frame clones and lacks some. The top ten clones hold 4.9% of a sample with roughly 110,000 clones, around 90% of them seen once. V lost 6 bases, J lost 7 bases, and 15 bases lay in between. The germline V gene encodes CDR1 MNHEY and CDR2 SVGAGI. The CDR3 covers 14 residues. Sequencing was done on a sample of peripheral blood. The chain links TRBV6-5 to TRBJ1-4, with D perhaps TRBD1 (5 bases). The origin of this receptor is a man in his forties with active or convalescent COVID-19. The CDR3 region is CASSQLQGGEKLFF. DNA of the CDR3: TGTGCCAGCAGCCAACTCCAGGGCGGTGAAAAACTGTTTTTT.